The 2 T cell receptor beta chains in this list originate from one sample, sequenced in a study of blood T cell repertoires in COVID-19. The method was immunoSEQ multiplex PCR; TCRdb's version includes in-frame clones alone and lacks a portion of them. The repertoire holds 220,000 or so clones, with 85% to 90% as singletons. The sample taken for sequencing was PBMCs or T cells enriched from blood (not recorded which). Receptors originate from a woman aged 18-30 years in a cohort exposed to, infected with or recovered from COVID-19 (not recorded which).

The chain has TRBV5-1 and TRBJ2-1; 10 bases are shared with TRBD1. The trim removed 2 bases at V and 6 bases at J, leaving 5 bases unmatched. Germline assignment: CDR1 SGHRS and CDR2 YFSETQ. The CDR3 is 15 residues long. The CDR3 sequence is CASSFPGQGTNEQFF. The CDR3 nucleotides read TGCGCCAGCAGCTTTCCGGGACAGGGGACCAATGAGCAGTTCTTC.

The J gene is TRBJ1-2, the V gene TRBV12-3 or TRBV12-4; TRBD1 matches at 9 bases. The CDR3 covers 13 residues. J was trimmed by 8 bases and V by 7 bases; bases with no gene match: 8. CDR3 in amino acids: CASTLDRGVGYTF. In DNA, the CDR3 is TGTGCCAGCACCTTGGACAGGGGCGTCGGCTACACCTTC.